This entry lists 21 T cell receptor beta chains sequenced from one sample in a study of blood T cell repertoires in COVID-19. Clones were read by immunoSEQ multiplex PCR, and TCRdb kept only the in-frame ones, dropping some. The data contain tens of thousands of clones, approximately 90% of them singletons. What was sequenced was peripheral blood. These receptor sequences come from a man aged 65 to 79 with acute or convalescent COVID-19.

J is TRBJ2-1 and V is TRBV2; TRBD2 matches 14 bases. The CDR3 covers 17 residues. Germline V gene sequence: CDR1 SNHLY, CDR2 FYNNEI. J gave up 3 bases and V 4 bases, and 5 bases lay outside the gene matches. This chain's CDR3 is CASSGTSGGLHYNEQFF. The CDR3 DNA reads as TGTGCCAGCAGTGGGACTAGCGGGGGGCTTCACTACAATGAGCAGTTCTTC.

The CDR3 loop reads CASSLTGDIFGDSPLHF. DNA for the CDR3: TGTGCCAGCAGCTTAACAGGGGACATATTTGGCGATTCACCCCTCCACTTT. The rearrangement links TRBV7-3 to TRBJ1-6, with D possibly matching TRBD1 (6 bases). Trimming removed 0 bases from V and 8 bases from J, with 17 bases in between. CDR1 SGHTA and CDR2 FQGTGA come from the germline V gene. The CDR3 is 17 residues long.

V usage is TRBV28 and J usage is TRBJ1-2; 7 positions agree with TRBD1. The CDR3 is 13 amino acids. Unmatched junction bases numbered 6, after V lost 5 bases and J lost 6 bases. Germline V CDR1 and CDR2: MDHEN, SYDVKM. The CDR3 DNA follows: TGTGCCAGCAGTCTCGTCGACAGGGATGGCTACACCTTC. It yields the protein CASSLVDRDGYTF.

This clone is medium-sized within its sample. This chain joins TRBV18 and TRBJ1-4; D remains ambiguous. CDR1 is KGHSH, CDR2 LQKENI, per germline. V was trimmed by 2 bases and J by 3 bases, leaving 7 bases between them. The CDR3 contains 14 residues. CDR3 region: CASSPTSSNEKLFF. DNA of the CDR3: TGTGCCAGCTCACCAACGAGCTCTAATGAAAAACTGTTTTTT.

The V call is TRBV11-3, the J call TRBJ1-3, with D uncertain. Trimming removed 1 base from V and 1 base from J, with 5 bases in between. This CDR3 comprises 14 residues. CDR1 and CDR2 (germline): SGHNT, YENEEA. The CDR3 reads CASSLGGSGNTIYF. DNA for the CDR3: TGTGCCAGCAGCTTAGGAGGGTCTGGAAACACCATATATTTT.

The count of this clone is one. V is TRBV18 and J is TRBJ2-7; D is uncertain. CDR3 length: 16 residues. The germline V gene has CDR1 KGHSH and CDR2 LQKENI. Trimming shortened V by 2 bases and J by 4 bases, and 18 bases separated the two germline ends. CDR3 sequence reads: CASSPILNREIYEQYF. CDR3 sequence (DNA): TGTGCCAGCTCACCAATCCTAAATCGAGAGATATACGAGCAGTACTTC.

The chain recombines TRBV28 with TRBJ2-7, with a tentative D call TRBD1 (6 bases). Looked up from germline, CDR1 is MDHEN and CDR2 is SYDVKM. Trimming left V 7 bases short and J 5 bases short, with 9 bases between. The CDR3 is 11 residues long. CDR3 in amino acids: CASTRTDEQYF. The DNA for the CDR3 is TGTGCCAGCACTCGGACAGACGAGCAGTACTTC. The full variable domain, rest sourced from reference TRBV28 and TRBJ2-7, is DVKVTQSSRYLVKRTGEKVFLECVQDMDHENMFWYRQDPGLGLRLIYFSYDVKMKEKGDIPEGYSVSREKKERFSLILESASTNQTSMYLCASTRTDEQYFGPGTRLTVT.

The V gene is TRBV27, the J gene TRBJ2-7; 11 bases line up with TRBD2. V was clipped by 1 base and J by 3 bases; unmatched bases: 11. Germline assignment: CDR1 MNHEY and CDR2 SMNVEV (reference sequence). The CDR3 extends over 18 amino acids. The CDR3 sequence is CASSLYPPGLAGLYEQYF. CDR3 in DNA: TGTGCCAGCAGTTTATACCCCCCCGGACTAGCGGGCCTCTACGAGCAGTACTTC.

J is TRBJ2-5 and V is TRBV4-3; 9 bases agree with TRBD1. This CDR3 region has 16 residues. The junction had 6 bases not matched to a gene; V was cut back by 3 bases and J by 1 base. Per germline, CDR1 LGHNA and CDR2 YSLEER. For the CDR3, the DNA is TGCGCCAGCAGCCAGGCCGGGACAGGGCCCCAAGAGACCCAGTACTTC. This encodes CASSQAGTGPQETQYF.

The V gene is TRBV18, the J gene TRBJ2-7; 8 bases align to TRBD1. This CDR3 is 16 amino acids long. Germline V CDR1 and CDR2: KGHSH, LQKENI. J lost 0 bases, V lost 4 bases, and 8 bases had no gene match. CDR3 amino acids: CASSHLDRAASYEQYF. The CDR3 DNA reads TGTGCCAGCTCACACTTGGACAGGGCTGCCTCCTACGAGCAGTACTTC. Full variable domain (outside the CDR3, taken from reference TRBV18 and TRBJ2-7): NAGVMQNPRHLVRRRGQEARLRCSPMKGHSHVYWYRQLPEEGLKFMVYLQKENIIDESGMPKERFSAEFPKEGPSILRIQQVVRGDSAAYFCASSHLDRAASYEQYFGPGTRLTVT.

V and J are TRBV4-3 and TRBJ2-7; 7 bases are shared with TRBD1. The J segment lost 5 bases and the V segment lost 2 bases, leaving 9 bases of the junction unmatched. The CDR3 has 15 residues. Germline loops: CDR1 LGHNA, CDR2 YSLEER. The CDR3 sequence: CASSQRGGNGDEQYF. DNA for the CDR3: TGCGCCAGCAGCCAACGAGGGGGCAACGGGGACGAGCAGTACTTC.

The V call is TRBV5-4, the J call TRBJ2-3; D unclear. Germline CDR1 and CDR2: SGHNT and YYREEE (reference sequence). The CDR3 runs to 13 residues. V lost 0 bases, J lost 1 base, and 3 bases lay in between. The CDR3 bases are TGTGCCAGCAGCTTGGCGGGCACAGATACGCAGTATTTT. Residues: CASSLAGTDTQYF.

This clone has more than one count but fewer than ten. The chain is built from TRBV4-2 and TRBJ2-7; TRBD2 aligns across 9 bases. Per germline, CDR1 LGHNA and CDR2 YNFKEQ. The CDR3 contains 15 residues. J lost 4 bases, V lost 1 base, and 5 bases had no gene match. The DNA for the CDR3 is TGTGCCAGCAGCCAAGGCGCGGGACTAGCATACGAGCAGTACTTC. Amino acids: CASSQGAGLAYEQYF.

V is TRBV4-3 and J is TRBJ1-1; tentatively, D is TRBD1 (5 bases). The germline gives CDR1 LGHNA, CDR2 YSLEER. The V and J ends lost 1 base and 5 bases respectively, with 20 bases between them. CDR3 length: 17 residues. CDR3 DNA: TGCGCCAGCAGCCAAGGGTGGTTGTCGTCGCGGGGGACTGAAGCTTTCTTT. Translated, it gives CASSQGWLSSRGTEAFF.

The chain uses TRBV6-5 and TRBJ1-1; D remains ambiguous. Germline V lookup: CDR1 MNHEY, CDR2 SVGAGI. The CDR3 consists of 12 residues. V was clipped by 7 bases and J by 4 bases, with 10 bases between them. The CDR3 DNA reads TGTGCCAGCACGAGGTCGGGCACTGAAGCTTTCTTT. Its protein product is CASTRSGTEAFF.

The V and J genes are TRBV27 and TRBJ1-1; 11 nucleotides line up with TRBD1. The ends lost 5 bases at V and 1 base at J; junction bases unmatched: 15. The length of the CDR3 is 19 residues. CDR1 is MNHEY and CDR2 is SMNVEV in the germline V gene (reference sequence). The CDR3 is CASSISGTGGLGRNTEAFF. The CDR3 DNA reads TGTGCCAGCAGTATTTCCGGGACAGGGGGTCTAGGAAGGAACACTGAAGCTTTCTTT.

The CDR3 nucleotides are TGCGCCAGCAGCCAAGATCTTTTTAGAGCCCAGGGACAGTACTATAGCAATCAGCCCCAGCATTTT. Translated: CASSQDLFRAQGQYYSNQPQHF. This sequence joins TRBV4-1 and TRBJ1-5, with TRBD1 matching 7 bases. In germline, CDR1 is MGHRA, CDR2 YSYEKL. This CDR3 is 22 amino acids long. V lost 0 bases, J lost 0 bases, and 20 bases stayed unmatched.

This clone showed up just a few times. The chain recombines TRBV27 with TRBJ2-7; the D gene is possibly TRBD1 (6 bases). The CDR3 consists of 17 residues. V shed 2 bases and J shed 2 bases, with 19 bases lying between them. Germline V CDR1 and CDR2: MNHEY, SMNVEV (reference sequence). CDR3 loop: CASSLGTGSPRPYEQYF. The CDR3 nucleotides are TGTGCCAGCAGTTTAGGTACAGGGTCCCCCAGACCCTACGAGCAGTACTTC.

J is TRBJ2-2 and V is TRBV4-2, with 15 bases matching TRBD2. Germline-derived CDR1 and CDR2 are LGHNA and YNFKEQ. The CDR3 is made up of 18 amino acids. V lost 2 bases to trimming and J lost 3 bases; unmatched junction nucleotides: 4. DNA of the CDR3: TGTGCCAGCAGCCAACGGACTAGCGGGGGGGCTGACACCGGGGAGCTGTTTTTT. Residues: CASSQRTSGGADTGELFF.

The J gene is TRBJ2-5, the V gene TRBV24-1, with D possibly being TRBD1 (5 bases). The ends were cut back, 2 bases at V and 3 bases at J, with 6 bases in the middle. This CDR3 spans 13 amino acids. The germline CDR1 and CDR2 sequences are KGHDR and SFDVKD. CDR3 DNA sequence: TGTGCCACCAGTGATTCCAGGGAAGAGACCCAGTACTTC. Protein sequence: CATSDSREETQYF.

The chain links TRBV28 to TRBJ1-1; no clear D gene. The CDR3 sequence is 13 residues long. The germline CDR1 and CDR2 sequences are MDHEN and SYDVKM. Trimming pared 3 bases from V and 7 bases from J, leaving 12 bases between. CDR3 protein: CASSLGPGFEAFF. The CDR3 DNA is TGTGCCAGCAGTTTGGGTCCAGGATTTGAAGCTTTCTTT.